This TCR beta chain was obtained from a study of T-cell memory formation after mild COVID-19. Study at large: Largely donor-specific sequence clusters came from a couple of donors.

V dropped 3 bases and J dropped 4 bases, with 10 bases sitting between them. The germline CDR1 and CDR2 sequences are SQVTM and ANQGSEA. This CDR3 is 13 amino acids long. TCRdb passed the 5' RACE reads through MiXCR, listing each CDR3 protein once. The table has around 83,000 distinct CDR3 sequences, more than 20% seen once. Whole-study findings and limits: Some SARS-CoV-2-responding clones were already detected in memory before infection.

This clonotype has just a few counts. What it binds is unknown. The sequencing sample was made of PBMCs or a T cell subset sorted from them (not recorded which). The TCR originated in a man aged 18 to 29 who had mild COVID-19 (a few samples of this study predate the infection). Cell type and time point are not known. The chain employs TRBV29-1 and TRBJ2-1; D is perhaps TRBD1 (5 bases). The CDR3 reads CSVEWGPYNEQFF. CDR3 sequence (DNA): TGCAGCGTTGAGTGGGGCCCTTACAATGAGCAGTTCTTC.